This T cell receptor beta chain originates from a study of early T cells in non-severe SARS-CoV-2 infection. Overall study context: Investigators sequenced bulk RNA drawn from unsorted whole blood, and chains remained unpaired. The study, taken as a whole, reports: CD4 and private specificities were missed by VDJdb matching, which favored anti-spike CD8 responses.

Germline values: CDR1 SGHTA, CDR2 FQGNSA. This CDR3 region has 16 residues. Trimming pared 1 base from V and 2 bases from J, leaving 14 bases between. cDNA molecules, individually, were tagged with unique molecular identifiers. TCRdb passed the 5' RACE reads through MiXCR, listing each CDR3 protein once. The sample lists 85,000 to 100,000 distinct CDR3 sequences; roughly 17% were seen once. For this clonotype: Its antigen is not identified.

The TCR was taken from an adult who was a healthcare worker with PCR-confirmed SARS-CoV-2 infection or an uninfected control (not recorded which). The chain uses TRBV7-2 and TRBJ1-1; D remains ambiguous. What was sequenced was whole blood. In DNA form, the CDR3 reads TGTGCCAGCAGCTTAGGCGCCGGCCATTCCAACACTGAAGCTTTCTTT. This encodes CASSLGAGHSNTEAFF.